This TCR beta chain was identified in a study of blood T cell repertoires in COVID-19 (dated by TCRdb to the early 2020s). With respect to the entire study: Samples from collaborators originated in the United States, Italy and Spain and spanned both the acute and convalescent phases of COVID-19. The prospective study material was composed of cDNA or gDNA derived from T cells, B-cell-depleted T cells, or PBMCs. The dataset comprised deeply sampled blood TCRbeta repertoires from subjects exposed to, actively infected with, or recovered from COVID-19. The repertoires were made available in a free public database intended to serve as a resource for research on the immune response to SARS-CoV-2. Samples were obtained from the ongoing ImmuneRACE study (first 160 participants) and from roughly 1,300 subjects provided by 6 global collaborators. A de-identified subject ID, COVID-19 status, age in years and sex were almost always included in the sample metadata. Where available, HLA class I and class II types were obtained from metadata supplied by the sample provider rather than from assay-based typing.

The immunoSEQ Assay, a bias-controlled multiplex PCR, was used to amplify TCRbeta CDR3 regions from genomic DNA. On the authors' methods: The number of nucleated cells in each sample was estimated by amplification of reference gene primers within the assay. Sequence reads were collapsed and filtered to measure the absolute abundance of every unique TCRbeta CDR3 rearrangement. For each sample, productive Simpson clonality was calculated as the square root of Simpson's diversity index over productive rearrangements. Not all clones reach the TCRdb copy of this immuneACCESS table, which keeps in-frame sequences only. Checked studies attribute under half of the gap to unresolved V genes and leave the rest unexplained. V and J calls and clone size are given by that table; D and trimming were obtained from the DNA. For this sample there are roughly 150,000 clones; approximately 84% appear just once. About 15% of the sample lies in the top ten.

At the junction V is shortened by 6 bases and J by 3 bases; bases outside the gene matches: 11. Spanning cysteine to phenylalanine, the CDR3 consists of 15 amino acids. Only CDR3 DNA is held: 45 bases, read in frame from base 1. Via the germline V gene (reference sequence), CDR1 is MNHEY and CDR2 SMNVEV. Collaborating institutions collected whole blood in K2EDTA tubes following their own protocols. For TCRbeta analysis, collaborators shipped samples in one of three forms: frozen whole blood, isolated PBMCs, or DNA extracted from either of those sample types. On this clone: Its antigen is still unknown. No base quality values were provided; no much bigger clone lies one nucleotide off. The same CDR3 also results from other DNA sequences found in this sample.

Overall study outcomes, separate from this receptor: The amount of clinical and demographic metadata varied by source and participant and was provided uncurated.

The chain uses TRBV27 and TRBJ2-7; 7 central bases correspond to TRBD2. This TCR was sampled from a woman older than 75 with acute or convalescent COVID-19. The sample consisted of peripheral blood. The base sequence is TGTGCCAGCAGCCCCACAACGGGAGGAGGCTACGAGCAGTACTTC. Its protein reads: CASSPTTGGGYEQYF.